This is a list of T cell receptor beta chains from one sample in a study of CD8+CD57+ T cells in acquired aplastic anemia. TCRdb called the reads again in MiXCR, with one record for every CDR3 protein. The top ten clones hold about 60% of a sample with about 40,000 distinct CDR3 sequences, about 60% of them seen once. Sequencing was carried out using sorted CD4+, CD8+, or CD8+CD57+ T cells (not recorded which) from PBMCs. Receptors were obtained from a human donor with aplastic anemia. CDR3s include the opening cysteine and the closing phenylalanine or tryptophan. The order of the fields is clone size, D gene, V gene, J gene, CDR3 length, CDR3 DNA, CDR3 protein. D genes are given only for firm matches. The size entry is marked missing in some rows and otherwise reads once, few, many or a size class.

abundance: .
d_gene: TRBD2
v_gene: TRBV7-6
j_gene: TRBJ2-5
len: 13
CDR3nt: TGTGCCAGCAGCCCGACTAGCGGGAGGACCCAGTACTTC
CDR3aa: CASSPTSGRTQYF

abundance: many
d_gene: .
v_gene: TRBV4-1
j_gene: TRBJ1-2
len: 13
CDR3nt: TGCGCCAGCAGCCCGACAGGTTGGGGGGGCTACACCTTC
CDR3aa: CASSPTGWGGYTF

abundance: few
d_gene: .
v_gene: TRBV15
j_gene: TRBJ1-1
len: 15
CDR3nt: TGTGCCACCAGCGGTACGGATTTAGAGAACACTGAAGCTTTCTTT
CDR3aa: CATSGTDLENTEAFF

abundance: many
d_gene: .
v_gene: TRBV7-3
j_gene: TRBJ2-7
len: 12
CDR3nt: TGTGCCAGCAGCCCTCCCCGGGACGAGCAGTACTTC
CDR3aa: CASSPPRDEQYF

abundance: .
d_gene: TRBD1
v_gene: TRBV29-1
j_gene: TRBJ1-2
len: 14
CDR3nt: TGCAGCGTTATAGAAACAGGGGGCTATGCTGGCTACACCTTC
CDR3aa: CSVIETGGYAGYTF

abundance: .
d_gene: .
v_gene: TRBV10-3
j_gene: TRBJ2-7
len: 14
CDR3nt: TGTGCCACTGGGTACGGGCAGGGAGGCTACGAGCAGTACTTC
CDR3aa: CATGYGQGGYEQYF

abundance: many
d_gene: .
v_gene: TRBV20-1
j_gene: TRBJ1-2
len: 15
CDR3nt: TGCAGTGCTAGACCGCCAGGGACTTATAACTATGGCTACACCTTC
CDR3aa: CSARPPGTYNYGYTF

abundance: .
d_gene: TRBD1
v_gene: TRBV7-8
j_gene: TRBJ1-2
len: 16
CDR3nt: TGTGCCAGCAGCTTTTCGGACAGGGTCAGGGAGGATCGCTACACCTTC
CDR3aa: CASSFSDRVREDRYTF

abundance: .
d_gene: .
v_gene: TRBV6-5
j_gene: TRBJ1-3
len: 15
CDR3nt: TGTGCCAGCAGTTACATGGACATCCGAAGAAACACCATATATTTT
CDR3aa: CASSYMDIRRNTIYF

abundance: .
d_gene: .
v_gene: TRBV5-3
j_gene: TRBJ1-2
len: 12
CDR3nt: TGTGCCAGCAGCCTGGACAGTAGTGGCTACACCTTC
CDR3aa: CASSLDSSGYTF

abundance: many
d_gene: .
v_gene: TRBV27
j_gene: TRBJ1-1
len: 13
CDR3nt: TGTGCCAGCAGTTCCTCAGGTAACACTGAAGCTTTCTTT
CDR3aa: CASSSSGNTEAFF

abundance: few
d_gene: TRBD1
v_gene: TRBV25-1
j_gene: TRBJ2-1
len: 16
CDR3nt: TGTGCCAGCAGTGAGCATGGGACAGGGGTAAGCAATGAGCAGTTCTTC
CDR3aa: CASSEHGTGVSNEQFF

abundance: .
d_gene: .
v_gene: TRBV15
j_gene: TRBJ2-5
len: 15
CDR3nt: TGTGCCACCAGCCGAAAAGCCGGGACCCAAGAGACCCAGTACTTC
CDR3aa: CATSRKAGTQETQYF

abundance: many
d_gene: .
v_gene: TRBV10-2
j_gene: TRBJ2-1
len: 14
CDR3nt: TGCGCCAGCAGTGAATGGGGTACCTACAATGAGCAGTTCTTC
CDR3aa: CASSEWGTYNEQFF

abundance: .
d_gene: .
v_gene: TRBV7-6
j_gene: TRBJ2-5
len: 11
CDR3nt: TGTGCCAGCAGCTCCCCGGAGACCCAGTACTTC
CDR3aa: CASSSPETQYF

abundance: few
d_gene: TRBD1
v_gene: TRBV10-3
j_gene: TRBJ2-1
len: 16
CDR3nt: TGTGCCATCAAAGTCGGGTCTGGGACAGGGAACAATGAGCAGTTCTTC
CDR3aa: CAIKVGSGTGNNEQFF

abundance: .
d_gene: .
v_gene: TRBV29-1
j_gene: TRBJ1-2
len: 13
CDR3nt: TGCAGCGTCGCTGGGACGGGCAGCTATGGCTACACCTTC
CDR3aa: CSVAGTGSYGYTF

abundance: .
d_gene: TRBD2
v_gene: TRBV19
j_gene: TRBJ2-5
len: 16
CDR3nt: TGTGCCAGTAGTTTGGTGGTAGCGGGGGGCCAAGAGACCCAGTACTTC
CDR3aa: CASSLVVAGGQETQYF

abundance: .
d_gene: .
v_gene: TRBV7-2
j_gene: TRBJ2-5
len: 13
CDR3nt: TGTGCCAGCTTAGGAGGAGGGGTGGAGACCCAGTACTTC
CDR3aa: CASLGGGVETQYF

abundance: once
d_gene: .
v_gene: TRBV9
j_gene: TRBJ1-6
len: 13
CDR3nt: TGTGCCAGCAGCGTAATGGAGGATTCACCCCTCCACTTT
CDR3aa: CASSVMEDSPLHF

abundance: .
d_gene: .
v_gene: TRBV2
j_gene: TRBJ2-2
len: 14
CDR3nt: TGTGCCAGCAGCGTCAGGGGGGCCACCGGGGAGCTGTTTTTT
CDR3aa: CASSVRGATGELFF

abundance: .
d_gene: TRBD2
v_gene: TRBV11-2
j_gene: TRBJ2-1
len: 16
CDR3nt: TGTGCCAGCAGCCCCCAAAGCTTAGCGGGGGACAATGAGCAGTTCTTC
CDR3aa: CASSPQSLAGDNEQFF

abundance: .
d_gene: TRBD2
v_gene: TRBV7-7
j_gene: TRBJ2-5
len: 17
CDR3nt: TGTGCTAGCAGCTTAGAGCAAGGCGGGGGGGCCTCAGAGACCCAGTACTTC
CDR3aa: CASSLEQGGGASETQYF

abundance: many
d_gene: .
v_gene: TRBV3-1
j_gene: TRBJ1-1
len: 12
CDR3nt: TGTGCCAGCAGCCAAGCCATGAATGAAGCTTTCTTT
CDR3aa: CASSQAMNEAFF

abundance: .
d_gene: .
v_gene: TRBV7-9
j_gene: TRBJ2-2
len: 11
CDR3nt: TGTGCCAGCAGTACCGGGACCGAGCTGTTTTTT
CDR3aa: CASSTGTELFF

abundance: .
d_gene: TRBD1
v_gene: TRBV29-1
j_gene: TRBJ2-3
len: 14
CDR3nt: TGCAGCGTTGGTGGGACAGGGACAGGAGATACGCAGTATTTT
CDR3aa: CSVGGTGTGDTQYF

abundance: .
d_gene: TRBD2
v_gene: TRBV3-1
j_gene: TRBJ2-7
len: 18
CDR3nt: TGTGCCAGCAGTCCTGAGCCTAGCGGGGGAGGAGCAACCTACGAGCAGTACTTC
CDR3aa: CASSPEPSGGGATYEQYF

abundance: many
d_gene: .
v_gene: TRBV28
j_gene: TRBJ2-7
len: 11
CDR3nt: TGTGCCAGCGGGGGAACCTACGAGCAGTACTTC
CDR3aa: CASGGTYEQYF

abundance: many
d_gene: .
v_gene: TRBV7-7
j_gene: TRBJ2-5
len: 15
CDR3nt: TGTGCTAGCAGCTTAGCTCCCGGGTCTCAAGAGACCCAGTACTTC
CDR3aa: CASSLAPGSQETQYF

abundance: many
d_gene: TRBD1
v_gene: TRBV20-1
j_gene: TRBJ1-3
len: 17
CDR3nt: TGCAGTGCTAGAGATCCTCTCTCCGGGACAGGTGGATACACCATATATTTT
CDR3aa: CSARDPLSGTGGYTIYF

abundance: many
d_gene: TRBD1
v_gene: TRBV11-2
j_gene: TRBJ2-6
len: 18
CDR3nt: TGTGCCAGCAGCTTAGTCCCGACAGGGGACTTATTGGCCAACGTCCTGACTTTC
CDR3aa: CASSLVPTGDLLANVLTF

abundance: .
d_gene: .
v_gene: TRBV12-3/TRBV12-4
j_gene: TRBJ2-5
len: 13
CDR3nt: TGTGCCAGCAGTTTTGAGTTACAAGAGACCCAGTACTTC
CDR3aa: CASSFELQETQYF

abundance: .
d_gene: .
v_gene: TRBV2
j_gene: TRBJ1-1
len: 13
CDR3nt: TGTGCCAGCAGTGTTACGGGGAACACTGAAGCTTTCTTT
CDR3aa: CASSVTGNTEAFF